The clone carrying this TCR beta chain was detected only a few times. This sample stems from a study of human T cells and chemical hapten exposure. MiXCR, run by TCRdb on the RACE reads, gives a single entry per CDR3 protein. Found here are over 55,000 distinct CDR3 sequences, more than 9.5% of them singletons; the top ten hold roughly 1.4%. Time point here: patch test 3, about 24 weeks after DPC sensitization. Treatment in this sample: therapeutic diphenylcyclopropenone sensitization with weekly scalp DPC. The template was total RNA from unfractionated whole blood. The V gene's germline CDR1 is MDHEN and CDR2 SYDVKM. Trimming took off 4 bases at V and 4 bases at J, with 16 bases between the two ends. The CDR3 consists of 15 residues.

The sequence was obtained from a woman between 45 and 60 years old with alopecia areata. Some clones in this sample may be carry-over from other donors' samples. This rearrangement joins TRBV28 to TRBJ1-2, with TRBD1 as a possible D gene (5 bases). The starting material was whole blood, obtained in connection with sensitization to the hapten diphenylcyclopropenone (DPC). This chain's CDR3 is CASSSSPGSSYGYTF. The CDR3 bases are TGTGCCAGCAGTTCTTCCCCAGGGAGTTCCTATGGCTACACCTTC.